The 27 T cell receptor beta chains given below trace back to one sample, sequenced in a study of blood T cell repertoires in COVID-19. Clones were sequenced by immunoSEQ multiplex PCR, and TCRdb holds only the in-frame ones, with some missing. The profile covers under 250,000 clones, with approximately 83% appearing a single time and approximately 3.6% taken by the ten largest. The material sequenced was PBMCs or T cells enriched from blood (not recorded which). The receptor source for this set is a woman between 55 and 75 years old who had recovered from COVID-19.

CDR3 nucleotides: TGTGCCAGCAAAAGGAGGGGCGGAACTAATGAAAAACTGTTTTTT. As protein: CASKRRGGTNEKLFF. V and J are TRBV5-8 and TRBJ1-4; tentative D call: TRBD1 (5 bases). The germline V and J ends were trimmed by 6 bases and 1 base, with 13 bases remaining between them. The CDR3 spans 15 residues. Germline CDR1 SGHTS, CDR2 YDEGEE.

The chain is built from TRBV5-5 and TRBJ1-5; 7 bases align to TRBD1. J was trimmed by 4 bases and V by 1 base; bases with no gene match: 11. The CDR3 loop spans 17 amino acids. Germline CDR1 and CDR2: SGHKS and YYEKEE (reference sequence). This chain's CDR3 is CASSLLGSQGGNQPQHF. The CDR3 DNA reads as TGTGCCAGCAGCTTGCTTGGATCTCAGGGGGGAAATCAGCCCCAGCATTTT. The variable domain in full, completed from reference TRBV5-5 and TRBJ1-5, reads DAGVTQSPTHLIKTRGQQVTLRCSPISGHKSVSWYQQVLGQGPQFIFQYYEKEERGRGNFPDRFSARQFPNYSSELNVNALLLGDSALYLCASSLLGSQGGNQPQHFGDGTRLSIL.

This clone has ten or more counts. The CDR3 region is CAISESEALTNYEQYF. The CDR3 DNA is TGTGCCATCAGTGAGTCGGAAGCGCTGACGAACTACGAGCAGTACTTC. The chain combines TRBV10-3 with TRBJ2-7; D gene unclear. The germline V and J ends were trimmed by 0 bases and 3 bases, with 15 bases remaining between them. This CDR3 spans 16 amino acids. Germline CDR1 ENHRY, CDR2 SYGVKD.

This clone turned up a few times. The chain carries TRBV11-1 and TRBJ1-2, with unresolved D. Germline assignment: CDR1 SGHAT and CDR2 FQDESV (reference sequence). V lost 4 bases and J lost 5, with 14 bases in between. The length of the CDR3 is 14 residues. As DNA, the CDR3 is TGTGCCAGCAGCTACCACCTCGACACGTATGGCTACACCTTC. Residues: CASSYHLDTYGYTF.

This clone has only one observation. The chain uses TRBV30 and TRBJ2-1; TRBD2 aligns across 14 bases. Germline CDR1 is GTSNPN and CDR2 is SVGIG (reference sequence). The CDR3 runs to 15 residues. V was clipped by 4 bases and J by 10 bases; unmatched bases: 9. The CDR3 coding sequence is TGTGCCTGGACCCCGGGGACTAGCGGGAGAGGGGAGCAGTTCTTC. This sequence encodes CAWTPGTSGRGEQFF.

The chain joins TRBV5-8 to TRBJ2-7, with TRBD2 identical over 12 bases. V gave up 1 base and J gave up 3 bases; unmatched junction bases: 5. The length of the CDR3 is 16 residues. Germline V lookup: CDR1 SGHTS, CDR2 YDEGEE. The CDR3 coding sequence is TGTGCCAGCAGCTTGACTAGCGGGGGGTATTTCTACGAGCAGTACTTC. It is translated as CASSLTSGGYFYEQYF.

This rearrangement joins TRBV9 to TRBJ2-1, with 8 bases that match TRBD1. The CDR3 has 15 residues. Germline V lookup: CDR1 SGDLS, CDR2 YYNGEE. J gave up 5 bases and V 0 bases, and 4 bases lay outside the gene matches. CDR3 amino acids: CASSVGTGPNNEQFF. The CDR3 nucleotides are TGTGCCAGCAGCGTAGGGACAGGGCCTAACAATGAGCAGTTCTTC.

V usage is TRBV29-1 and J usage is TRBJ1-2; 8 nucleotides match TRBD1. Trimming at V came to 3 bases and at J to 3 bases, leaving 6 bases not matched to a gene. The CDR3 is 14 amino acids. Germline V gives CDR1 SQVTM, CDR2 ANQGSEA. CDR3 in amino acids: CSVDRGPFDYGYTF. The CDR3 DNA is TGCAGCGTTGACAGGGGGCCCTTTGACTATGGCTACACCTTC.

The CDR3 bases are TGTGCCAGCAGCTTGGCCGTGGGGGCGGACACTGAAGCTTTCTTT. Translating it yields CASSLAVGADTEAFF. The J gene is TRBJ1-1, the V gene TRBV5-6, with D possibly being TRBD1 (6 bases). The germline CDR1 and CDR2 sequences are SGHDT and YYEEEE. Trimming stripped 0 bases from V and 3 bases from J, with 12 bases between. The length of the CDR3 is 15 residues.

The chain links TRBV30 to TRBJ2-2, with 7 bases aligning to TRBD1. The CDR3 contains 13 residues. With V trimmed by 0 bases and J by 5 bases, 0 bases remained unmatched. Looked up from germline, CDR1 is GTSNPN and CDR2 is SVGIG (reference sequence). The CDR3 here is CAWSVQGTGELFF. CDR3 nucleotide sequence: TGTGCCTGGAGTGTACAGGGGACCGGGGAGCTGTTTTTT.

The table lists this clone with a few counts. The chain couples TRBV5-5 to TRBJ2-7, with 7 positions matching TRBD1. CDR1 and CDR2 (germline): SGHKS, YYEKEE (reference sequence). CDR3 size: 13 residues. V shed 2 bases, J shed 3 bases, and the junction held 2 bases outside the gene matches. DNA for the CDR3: TGTGCCAGCAGCTTCCAGGGGGACTACGAGCAGTACTTC. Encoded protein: CASSFQGDYEQYF.

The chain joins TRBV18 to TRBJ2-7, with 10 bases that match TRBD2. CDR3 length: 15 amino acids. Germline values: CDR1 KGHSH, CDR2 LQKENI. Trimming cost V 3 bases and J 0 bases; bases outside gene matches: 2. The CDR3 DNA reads TGTGCCAGCTCACCGGGACTAGCGAACTCCTACGAGCAGTACTTC. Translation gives CASSPGLANSYEQYF.

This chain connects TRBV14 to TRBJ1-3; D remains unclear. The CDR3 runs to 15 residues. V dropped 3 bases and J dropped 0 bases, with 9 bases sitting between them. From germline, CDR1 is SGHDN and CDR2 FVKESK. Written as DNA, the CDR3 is TGTGCCAGCAGCCAGCCGTGGAGCTCTGGAAACACCATATATTTT. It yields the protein CASSQPWSSGNTIYF.

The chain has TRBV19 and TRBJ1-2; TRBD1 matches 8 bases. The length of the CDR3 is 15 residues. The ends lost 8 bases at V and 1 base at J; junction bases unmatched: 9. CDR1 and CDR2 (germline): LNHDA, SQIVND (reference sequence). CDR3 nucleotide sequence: TGTGCCAGTTCGCCGAACAGGGGGTTTAACTATGGCTACACCTTC. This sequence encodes CASSPNRGFNYGYTF.

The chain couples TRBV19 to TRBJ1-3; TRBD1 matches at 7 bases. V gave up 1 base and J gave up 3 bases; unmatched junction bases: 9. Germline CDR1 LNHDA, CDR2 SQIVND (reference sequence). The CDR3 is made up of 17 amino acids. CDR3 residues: CASSIAGTALDGNTIYF. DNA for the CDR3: TGTGCCAGTAGTATAGCCGGGACAGCCCTTGATGGAAACACCATATATTTT.

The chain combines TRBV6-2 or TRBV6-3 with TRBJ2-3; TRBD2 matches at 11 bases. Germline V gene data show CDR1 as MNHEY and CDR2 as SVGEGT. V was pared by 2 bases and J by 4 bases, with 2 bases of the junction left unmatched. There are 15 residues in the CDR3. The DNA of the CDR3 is TGTGCCAGCAGTTACACACTAGCGGGAGCAGATACGCAGTATTTT. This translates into CASSYTLAGADTQYF.

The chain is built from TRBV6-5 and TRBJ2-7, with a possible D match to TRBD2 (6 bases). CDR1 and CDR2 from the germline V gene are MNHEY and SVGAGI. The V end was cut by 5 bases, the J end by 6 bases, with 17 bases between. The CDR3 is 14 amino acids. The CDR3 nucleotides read TGTGCCAGCAGTCTTGGGCGGGGAAGGCGCGAGCAGTACTTC. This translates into CASSLGRGRREQYF.

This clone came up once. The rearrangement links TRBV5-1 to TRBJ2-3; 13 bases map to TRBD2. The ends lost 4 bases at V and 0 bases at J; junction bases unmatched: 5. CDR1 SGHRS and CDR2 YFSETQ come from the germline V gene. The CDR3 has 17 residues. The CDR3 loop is CASSPRTSGGSTDTQYF. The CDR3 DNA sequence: TGCGCCAGCAGCCCGCGGACTAGCGGGGGTAGCACAGATACGCAGTATTTT.

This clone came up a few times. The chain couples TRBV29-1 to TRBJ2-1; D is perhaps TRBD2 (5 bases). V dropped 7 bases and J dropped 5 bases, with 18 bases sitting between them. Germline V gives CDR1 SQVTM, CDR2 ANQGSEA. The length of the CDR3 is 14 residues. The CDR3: CSARGGPGNNEQFF. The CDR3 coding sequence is TGCAGCGCCAGAGGCGGGCCCGGTAACAATGAGCAGTTCTTC.

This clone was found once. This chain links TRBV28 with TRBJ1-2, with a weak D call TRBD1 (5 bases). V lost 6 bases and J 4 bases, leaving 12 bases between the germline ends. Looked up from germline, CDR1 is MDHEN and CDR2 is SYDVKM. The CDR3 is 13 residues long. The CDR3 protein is CASRNDRIYGYTF. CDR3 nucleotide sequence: TGTGCCAGCAGAAACGACAGAATCTATGGCTACACCTTC.

CDR3 protein: CASGGGLGARDTIYF. The CDR3, as DNA: TGTGCCAGCGGCGGAGGGTTAGGGGCCCGGGACACCATATATTTT. The rearrangement links TRBV4-2 to TRBJ1-3; TRBD1 might be the D (5 bases). Germline assignment: CDR1 LGHNA and CDR2 YNFKEQ. Trimming took 8 bases from V and 8 from J, leaving 22 bases between them. The CDR3 runs to 15 residues.

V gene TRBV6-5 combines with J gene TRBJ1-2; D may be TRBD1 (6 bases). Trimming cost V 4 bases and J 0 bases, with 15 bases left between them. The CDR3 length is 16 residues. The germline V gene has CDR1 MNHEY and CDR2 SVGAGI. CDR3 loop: CASSFISGTTNYGYTF. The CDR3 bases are TGTGCCAGCAGTTTTATTTCGGGGACAACTAACTATGGCTACACCTTC.

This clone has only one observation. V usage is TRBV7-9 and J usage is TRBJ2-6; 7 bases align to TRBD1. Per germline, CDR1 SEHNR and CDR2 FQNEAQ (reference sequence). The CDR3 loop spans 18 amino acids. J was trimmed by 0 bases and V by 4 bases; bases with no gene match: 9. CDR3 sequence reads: CASSWGQLFLSGANVLTF. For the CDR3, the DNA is TGTGCCAGCAGCTGGGGACAGCTATTCCTCTCTGGGGCCAACGTCCTGACTTTC.

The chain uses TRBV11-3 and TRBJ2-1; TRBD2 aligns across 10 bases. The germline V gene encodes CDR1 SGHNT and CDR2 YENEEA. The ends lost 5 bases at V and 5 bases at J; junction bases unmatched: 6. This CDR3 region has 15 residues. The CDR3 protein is CASSKVSGRDNEQFF. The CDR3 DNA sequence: TGTGCCAGCAGCAAAGTGAGCGGGAGGGACAATGAGCAGTTCTTC.

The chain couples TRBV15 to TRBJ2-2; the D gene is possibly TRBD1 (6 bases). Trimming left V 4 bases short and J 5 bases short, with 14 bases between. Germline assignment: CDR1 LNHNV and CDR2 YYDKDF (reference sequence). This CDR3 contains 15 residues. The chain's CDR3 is CATSTQTQGTGELFF. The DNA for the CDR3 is TGTGCCACCAGCACCCAAACCCAGGGGACCGGGGAGCTGTTTTTT. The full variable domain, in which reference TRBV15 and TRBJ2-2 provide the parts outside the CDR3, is DAMVIQNPRYQVTQFGKPVTLSCSQTLNHNVMYWYQQKSSQAPKLLFHYYDKDFNNEADTPDNFQSRRPNTSFCFLDIRSPGLGDTAMYLCATSTQTQGTGELFFGEGSRLTVL.

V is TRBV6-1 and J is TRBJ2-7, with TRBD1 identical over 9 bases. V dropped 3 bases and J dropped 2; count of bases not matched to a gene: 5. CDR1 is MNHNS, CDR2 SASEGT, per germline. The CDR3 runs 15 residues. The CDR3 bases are TGTGCCAGCAGTGACGGACAGGGGCCCCCCTACGAGCAGTACTTC. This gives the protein CASSDGQGPPYEQYF.

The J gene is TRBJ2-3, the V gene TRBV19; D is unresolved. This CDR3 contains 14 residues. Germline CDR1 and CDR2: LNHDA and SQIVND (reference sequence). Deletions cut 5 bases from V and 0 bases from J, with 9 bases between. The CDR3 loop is CASSSSPSTDTQYF. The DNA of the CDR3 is TGTGCCAGTAGTTCCTCCCCTAGCACAGATACGCAGTATTTT.